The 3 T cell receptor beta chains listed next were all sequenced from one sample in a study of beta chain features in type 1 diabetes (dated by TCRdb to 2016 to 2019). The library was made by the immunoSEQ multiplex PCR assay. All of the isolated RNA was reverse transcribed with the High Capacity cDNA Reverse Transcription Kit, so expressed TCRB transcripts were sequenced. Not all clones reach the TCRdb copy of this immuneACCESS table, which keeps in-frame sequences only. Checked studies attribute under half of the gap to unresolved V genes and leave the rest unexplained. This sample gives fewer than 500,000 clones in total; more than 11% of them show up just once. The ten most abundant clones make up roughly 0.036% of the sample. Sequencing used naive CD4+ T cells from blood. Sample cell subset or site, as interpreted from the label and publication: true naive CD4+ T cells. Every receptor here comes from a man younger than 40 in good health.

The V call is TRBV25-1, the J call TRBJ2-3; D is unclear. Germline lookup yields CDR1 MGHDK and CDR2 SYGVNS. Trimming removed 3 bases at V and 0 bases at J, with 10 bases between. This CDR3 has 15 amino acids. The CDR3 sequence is CASSESPPSTDTQYF. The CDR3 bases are TGTGCCAGCAGTGAGTCACCTCCAAGCACAGATACGCAGTATTTT. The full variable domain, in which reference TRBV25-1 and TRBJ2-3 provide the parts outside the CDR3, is EADIYQTPRYLVIGTGKKITLECSQTMGHDKMYWYQQDPGMELHLIHYSYGVNSTEKGDLSSESTVSRIRTEHFPLTLESARPSHTSQYLCASSESPPSTDTQYFGPGTRLTVL.

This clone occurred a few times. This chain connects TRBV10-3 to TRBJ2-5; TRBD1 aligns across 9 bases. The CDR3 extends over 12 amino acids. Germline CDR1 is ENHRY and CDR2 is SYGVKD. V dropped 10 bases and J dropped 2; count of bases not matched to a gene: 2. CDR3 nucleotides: TGTGCCACGGGACAGGGTCAAGAGACCCAGTACTTC. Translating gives CATGQGQETQYF.

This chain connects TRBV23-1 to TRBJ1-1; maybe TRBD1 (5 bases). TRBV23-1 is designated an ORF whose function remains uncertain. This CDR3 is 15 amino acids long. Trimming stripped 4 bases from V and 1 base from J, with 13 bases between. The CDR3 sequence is CASSRHGAANTEAFF. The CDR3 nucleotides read TGCGCCAGCAGTCGTCACGGGGCCGCGAACACTGAAGCTTTCTTT.